This T cell receptor (beta chain) comes out of a study of response to subunit inactivated influenza vaccine. TCRdb passed the RT-PCR reads through MiXCR, listing each CDR3 protein once. The data show a few hundred thousand distinct CDR3 sequences, with 21% seen just once and roughly 10% held by the top ten. V shed 4 bases and J shed 1 base, with 17 bases lying between them. CDR1 is SGHRS, CDR2 YFSETQ, per germline. The CDR3 totals 16 residues. The source material was PBMCs from blood, sampled approximately 20 months after vaccination. The chain combines TRBV5-1 with TRBJ1-1; a possible D gene is TRBD1 (5 bases). This sequence was found in a man aged 50 to 69 who received an inactivated influenza vaccine. The CDR3 sequence: CASSTGRGQKNTEAFF. DNA for the CDR3: TGCGCCAGCAGCACCGGACGGGGCCAAAAGAACACTGAAGCTTTCTTT.